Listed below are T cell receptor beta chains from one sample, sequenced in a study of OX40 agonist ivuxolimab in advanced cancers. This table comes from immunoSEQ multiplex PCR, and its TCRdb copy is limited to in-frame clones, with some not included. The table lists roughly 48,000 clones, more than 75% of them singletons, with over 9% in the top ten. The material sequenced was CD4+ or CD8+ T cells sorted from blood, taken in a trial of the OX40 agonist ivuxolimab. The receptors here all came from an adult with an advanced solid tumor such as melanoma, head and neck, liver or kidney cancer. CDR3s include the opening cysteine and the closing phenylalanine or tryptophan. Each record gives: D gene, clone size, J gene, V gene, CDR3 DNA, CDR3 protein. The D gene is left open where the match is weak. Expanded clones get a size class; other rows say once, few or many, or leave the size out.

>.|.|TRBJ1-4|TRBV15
TGTGCCACCAGCAGCCACCTGGACAGTCCTAATGAAAAACTGTTTTTT
CATSSHLDSPNEKLFF
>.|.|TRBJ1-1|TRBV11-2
TGTGCCAGCAGCTTGACTATAGCGAACACTGAAGCTTTCTTT
CASSLTIANTEAFF
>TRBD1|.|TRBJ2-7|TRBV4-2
TGTGCCAGCAGCCACCCCAAGACAGGGGGATCTTACGAGCAGTACTTC
CASSHPKTGGSYEQYF
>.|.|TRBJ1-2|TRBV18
TGTGCCAGCTCATTGTCAAAGAACTATGGCTACACCTTC
CASSLSKNYGYTF
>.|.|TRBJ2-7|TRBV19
TGTGCCAGTAAACCGGGTCGGGGTAGCTCCTACGAGCAGTACTTC
CASKPGRGSSYEQYF
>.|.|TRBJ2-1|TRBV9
TGTGCCAGCCATTCAGCCGGCAATGAGCAGTTCTTC
CASHSAGNEQFF
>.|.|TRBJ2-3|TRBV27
TGTGCCAGCAGTTTAGGACGCACAGATACGCAGTATTTT
CASSLGRTDTQYF
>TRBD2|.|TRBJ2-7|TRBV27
TGTGCCAGCAGTCCGACCCAACCCCACAGGGCCGGTAGCGGGAGGGTCGGGCCCTACGAGCAGTACTTC
CASSPTQPHRAGSGRVGPYEQYF
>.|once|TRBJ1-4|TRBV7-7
TGTGCCAGCACCCCCAGTTGGAATGAAAAACTGTTTTTT
CASTPSWNEKLFF
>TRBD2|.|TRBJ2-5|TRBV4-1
TGCGCCAGCACCCGGGGGGGTAGGGCAGAGACCCAGTACTTC
CASTRGGRAETQYF
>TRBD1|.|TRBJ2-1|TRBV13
TGTGCCAGCAGCTTACAGGGGGCGAGGTCCTACAATGAGCAGTTCTTC
CASSLQGARSYNEQFF
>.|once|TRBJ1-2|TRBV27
TGTGCCAGCAGCCCCGTGGGGGTGACCTATGGCTACACCTTC
CASSPVGVTYGYTF
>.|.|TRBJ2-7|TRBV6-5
TGTGCCAGCAGTTACACCGAGTACGGGGAGCAGTACTTC
CASSYTEYGEQYF
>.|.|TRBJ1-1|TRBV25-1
TGTGCCAGCAGTGAATTGAACACTGAAGCTTTCTTT
CASSELNTEAFF
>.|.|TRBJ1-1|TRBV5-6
TGTGCCAGCAGCTTGGCTTGGCAGGTTGAAGCTTTCTTT
CASSLAWQVEAFF
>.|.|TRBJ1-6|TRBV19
TGTGCCAGTAGTATAGGGAATTCACCCCTCCACTTT
CASSIGNSPLHF
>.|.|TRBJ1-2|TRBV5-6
TGTGCCAGCAGGGCTACAGAGCTGCTATCCTATGGCTACACCTTC
CASRATELLSYGYTF
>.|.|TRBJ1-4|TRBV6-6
TGTGCCAGCTCCCCTCCAGGCGGGAATGAAAAACTGTTTTTT
CASSPPGGNEKLFF
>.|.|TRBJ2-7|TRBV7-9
TGTGCCAGCAGCTTTTGGGGAGAGAGCTCCTACGAGCAGTACTTC
CASSFWGESSYEQYF
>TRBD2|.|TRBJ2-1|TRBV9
TGTGCCAGCAGCGCGTCCGGGACTAGCCTCGATGAGCAGTTCTTC
CASSASGTSLDEQFF
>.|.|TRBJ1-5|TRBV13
TGTGCCAGCAGCCAGTGGGGGACGAAGCCCCAGCATTTT
CASSQWGTKPQHF
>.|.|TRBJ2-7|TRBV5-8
TGTGCCAGCAGCTCACTGACGCTGTCCTACGAGCAGTACTTC
CASSSLTLSYEQYF
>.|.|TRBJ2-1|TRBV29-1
TGCAGCGTTGTACGGGGGAATGAGCAGTTCTTC
CSVVRGNEQFF
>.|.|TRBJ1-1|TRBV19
TGTGCCAGTAGTATTAATGCCGTGGGGGGGGCGACGAACACTGAAGCTTTCTTT
CASSINAVGGATNTEAFF
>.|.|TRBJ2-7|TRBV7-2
TGTGCCAGCAGCTTAAATCCCCCCTACGAGCAGTACTTC
CASSLNPPYEQYF
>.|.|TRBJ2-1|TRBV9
TGTGCCAGCTCCGGGACTGAGCAGTTCTTC
CASSGTEQFF
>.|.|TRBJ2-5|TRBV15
TGTGCCACCAGCAGCATCAGGGATGTGGAGACCCAGTACTTC
CATSSIRDVETQYF
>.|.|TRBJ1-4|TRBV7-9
TGTGCCAGCAGCCCGCCCTGGACAGACCCTAATGAAAAACTGTTTTTT
CASSPPWTDPNEKLFF
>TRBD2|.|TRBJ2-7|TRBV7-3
TGTGCCAGCAGCTTAGTTGCTAGCGGGATCGCCTACGAGCAGTACTTC
CASSLVASGIAYEQYF
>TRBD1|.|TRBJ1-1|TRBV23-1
TGCGCCAGCACCGCAGGGGGACAGAACACTGAAGCTTTCTTT
CASTAGGQNTEAFF
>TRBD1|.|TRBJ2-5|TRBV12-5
TGTGCTAGTGGTTCTCGTGACAGGGGGCAGGGGACCCAGTACTTC
CASGSRDRGQGTQYF
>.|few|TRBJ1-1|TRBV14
TGTGCCAGCAGCTCAAGCAGGGTGATCGACACTGAAGCTTTCTTT
CASSSSRVIDTEAFF
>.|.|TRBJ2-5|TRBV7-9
TGTGCCAGCAGCTTACAGGCGCAGTTGGAGGAGACCCAGTACTTC
CASSLQAQLEETQYF
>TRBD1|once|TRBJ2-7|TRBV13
TGTGCCAGCAGCTTAGATGGACAGGGGTTCTACGAGCAGTACTTC
CASSLDGQGFYEQYF
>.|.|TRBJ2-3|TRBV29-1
TGCAGCGTTGTGGTGGGAGCCACAGATACGCAGTATTTT
CSVVVGATDTQYF
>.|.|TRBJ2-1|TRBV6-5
TGTGCCAGCAGTTACTCGGGACTCGATGAGCAGTTCTTC
CASSYSGLDEQFF
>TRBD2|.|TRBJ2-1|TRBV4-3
TGCGCCAGCAGCCAGGGACTTGCTAGCGGGAGCTTCTACAATGAGCAGTTCTTC
CASSQGLASGSFYNEQFF